This record covers a single T cell receptor beta chain. This entry is derived from a study of T cells after posttransplantation cyclophosphamide. Produced via immunoSEQ multiplex PCR; TCRdb's table is partial and in-frame only. The table shows roughly 17,000 clones, with less than 85% occurring only once. Germline V gene data show CDR1 as SGHNT and CDR2 as YYREEE (reference sequence). This CDR3 region has 14 residues. The sample was memory CD4+ T cells sorted from blood. The genes are TRBV5-4 and TRBJ2-5; D may be TRBD1 (6 bases). The last part of the DNA fits TRBJ2-7 better; the J call may be wrong. The clonotype was recovered from a young man in good health and a related stem cell transplant donor. The CDR3 DNA reads TGTGCCAGCAGCCCGCAGGGGATCTCCTACGAGCAGTACTTC. It translates to CASSPQGISYEQYF.